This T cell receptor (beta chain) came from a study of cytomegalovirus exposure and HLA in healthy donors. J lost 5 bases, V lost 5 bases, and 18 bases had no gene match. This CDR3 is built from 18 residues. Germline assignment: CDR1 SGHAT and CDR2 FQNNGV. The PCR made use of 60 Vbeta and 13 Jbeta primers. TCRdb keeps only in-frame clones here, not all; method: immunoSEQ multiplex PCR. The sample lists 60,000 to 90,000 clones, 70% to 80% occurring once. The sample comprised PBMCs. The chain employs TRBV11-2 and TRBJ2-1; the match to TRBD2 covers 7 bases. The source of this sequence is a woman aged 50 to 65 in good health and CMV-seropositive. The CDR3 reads CASSPDLDSLAEHNEQFF. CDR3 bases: TGTGCCAGCAGCCCCGACCTCGACAGCCTAGCGGAGCACAATGAGCAGTTCTTC.